Presented here are 27 T cell receptor beta chains from one specimen sequenced in a study of response to subunit inactivated influenza vaccine. TCRdb processed the RT-PCR reads anew with MiXCR; each CDR3 protein has one entry. This sample has about 650,000 distinct CDR3 sequences, with 15% to 18% found just once. Sequenced here: PBMCs from blood, sampled 12 days after vaccination. The receptors come from a man in his forties or fifties who received an inactivated influenza vaccine.

This clonotype was counted a few times. The J gene is TRBJ2-5, the V gene TRBV7-2; D might be TRBD1 (6 bases). The CDR3 has 14 amino acids. The germline V gene encodes CDR1 SGHTA and CDR2 FQGNSA. Trimming stripped 2 bases from V and 5 bases from J, with 12 bases between. This CDR3 is CASSLNPGAETQYF. The CDR3 coding sequence is TGTGCCAGCAGCTTAAACCCAGGGGCGGAGACCCAGTACTTC.

This chain joins TRBV20-1 and TRBJ2-1; no reliable D call. The CDR3 is 13 residues long. Germline loops: CDR1 DFQATT, CDR2 SNEGSKA (reference sequence). V gave up 1 base and J gave up 3 bases, with 7 bases separating them. CDR3 sequence reads: CSARVPNYNEQFF. The CDR3 DNA reads as TGCAGTGCTAGAGTCCCCAACTACAATGAGCAGTTCTTC.

The chain employs TRBV7-9 and TRBJ1-1; TRBD1 matches at 10 bases. The CDR3 covers 14 residues. With V trimmed by 6 bases and J by 5 bases, 6 bases remained unmatched. Germline CDR1 and CDR2: SEHNR and FQNEAQ (reference sequence). The CDR3 loop is CASSGQGVGTEAFF. In DNA form, the CDR3 reads TGTGCCAGCAGTGGACAGGGGGTAGGGACTGAAGCTTTCTTT.

The chain is built from TRBV27 and TRBJ2-7; D is perhaps TRBD2 (7 bases). There are 13 residues in the CDR3. Germline CDR1 MNHEY, CDR2 SMNVEV (reference sequence). With 10 bases removed from V and 2 bases from J, the gap between germline ends came to 15 bases. In nucleotides, the CDR3 is TGTGCCACCTCAACGGGGGGCACCTACGAGCAGTACTTC. Protein: CATSTGGTYEQYF.

Only a few counts were recorded for this clonotype. CDR3 bases: TGTGCCAGCAGCCATGGGGTGGCCTGGCCCTCAAGCTCCTACAATGAGCAGTTCTTC. It specifies CASSHGVAWPSSSYNEQFF. The chain uses TRBV11-2 and TRBJ2-1, with D hard to call. The V end was cut by 5 bases, the J end by 0 bases, with 23 bases between. The CDR3 is 19 amino acids. Germline V lookup: CDR1 SGHAT, CDR2 FQNNGV.

The rearrangement joins TRBV6-1 to TRBJ1-2, with 8 bases aligning to TRBD1. Germline CDR1 reads MNHNS; CDR2 reads SASEGT. Trimming cost V 5 bases and J 8 bases; bases outside gene matches: 10. The CDR3 runs to 14 residues. The CDR3 spells CASSPRGRLGGYTF. The CDR3 DNA sequence: TGTGCCAGCAGTCCCAGGGGGCGATTGGGCGGCTACACCTTC.

This clonotype turned up a few times. The chain is built from TRBV20-1 and TRBJ2-5, with TRBD2 matching over 8 bases. This CDR3 is 15 amino acids long. The V segment lost 1 base and the J segment 3 bases; nucleotides outside the gene matches: 7. Germline V gives CDR1 DFQATT, CDR2 SNEGSKA (reference sequence). CDR3 in DNA: TGCAGTGCTAGAGTCCCTAGCGGGTTTAAAGAGACCCAGTACTTC. Amino acid sequence: CSARVPSGFKETQYF.

This clonotype turned up a few times. This chain links TRBV20-1 with TRBJ2-7, with TRBD2 matching over 7 bases. Germline V CDR1 and CDR2: DFQATT, SNEGSKA (reference sequence). The CDR3 length is 14 residues. Losses at the gene ends were 6 bases for V and 4 bases for J; bases not matched to a gene: 12. In DNA form, the CDR3 reads TGCAGTGCCACCGAGCGGGGTATCGGGTACGAGCAGTACTTC. This sequence encodes CSATERGIGYEQYF.

The rearrangement links TRBV7-2 to TRBJ2-7, with 9 bases aligning to TRBD2. The germline V gene has CDR1 SGHTA and CDR2 FQGNSA. This CDR3 has 14 residues. V shed 6 bases, J shed 6 bases, and the junction held 9 bases outside the gene matches. Here the CDR3 reads CASRQRAGGIEQYF. The CDR3 DNA is TGTGCCAGCAGACAGAGAGCGGGGGGCATCGAGCAGTACTTC.

This clonotype showed up just a few times. This rearrangement joins TRBV4-2 to TRBJ2-2, with TRBD2 identical over 12 bases. This CDR3 comprises 17 residues. V lost 4 bases and J lost 1; bases outside the gene matches: 4. Germline assignment: CDR1 LGHNA and CDR2 YNFKEQ. Written as DNA, the CDR3 is TGTGCCAGCAGCCCCCTAGCGGGGGGGAGGAACACCGGGGAGCTGTTTTTT. Its protein product is CASSPLAGGRNTGELFF.

Comments on this clonotype: Compared with germline, one end of the junction differs, possibly owing to a read error. The V call is TRBV7-7, the J call TRBJ2-3; D remains unclear. The germline CDR1 and CDR2 sequences are SSHAT and FNYEAQ (reference sequence). The CDR3 sequence is 13 residues long. The CDR3 loop reads CASSLTPTDTQYF. CDR3 coding DNA: TGTGCTAGCAGCTTAACCCCCACAGATACGCAGTATTTT.

The rearrangement joins TRBV5-1 to TRBJ2-1, with 9 bases identical to TRBD1. The V gene's germline CDR1 is SGHRS and CDR2 YFSETQ. This CDR3 has 14 amino acids. V lost 3 bases and J lost 9; bases outside the gene matches: 7. The DNA of the CDR3 is TGCGCCAGCAGCTCCGCCGGGACAGGGTTTGAGCAGTTCTTC. Translation: CASSSAGTGFEQFF.

The rearrangement joins TRBV5-1 to TRBJ2-7, with a weak D call TRBD1 (6 bases). Germline CDR1 is SGHRS and CDR2 is YFSETQ. Trimming left V 2 bases short and J 2 bases short, with 14 bases between. The CDR3 extends over 15 amino acids. CDR3 sequence: CASSFQGTSPYEQYF. CDR3 bases: TGCGCCAGCAGCTTTCAGGGGACCTCTCCCTACGAGCAGTACTTC.

This clonotype was detected many times. This rearrangement joins TRBV24-1 to TRBJ2-3; possibly TRBD2 for D (6 bases). Trimming shortened V by 0 bases and J by 0 bases, and 9 bases separated the two germline ends. Germline CDR1 reads KGHDR; CDR2 reads SFDVKD. The CDR3 contains 16 residues. The CDR3 loop reads CATSDLVRESTDTQYF. Written as DNA, the CDR3 is TGTGCCACCAGTGATTTGGTGCGGGAAAGCACAGATACGCAGTATTTT.

This clonotype has more than one count but fewer than ten. V usage is TRBV5-8 and J usage is TRBJ2-3; the match to TRBD2 covers 7 bases. CDR1 is SGHTS and CDR2 is YDEGEE in the germline V gene. The J segment lost 6 bases and the V segment lost 4 bases, leaving 14 bases of the junction unmatched. The CDR3 loop spans 16 amino acids. CDR3 loop: CASSPGRRLAGDTQYF. For the CDR3, the DNA is TGTGCCAGCAGCCCCGGGAGACGACTAGCAGGTGATACGCAGTATTTT.

This chain connects TRBV7-6 to TRBJ2-2; TRBD1 might be the D (6 bases). The germline V and J ends were trimmed by 2 bases and 6 bases, with 16 bases remaining between them. CDR3 length: 16 amino acids. CDR1 SGHVS and CDR2 FNYEAQ come from the germline V gene. CDR3 residues: CASSLRGSAGAGELFF. The CDR3 DNA reads as TGTGCCAGCAGCTTACGGGGCTCTGCAGGGGCCGGGGAGCTGTTTTTT.

This clonotype has a handful of counts. CDR3: CASSLSEGPLFSYEQYF. The CDR3 DNA reads as TGTGCCAGCAGCTTAAGCGAGGGGCCCCTCTTCTCCTACGAGCAGTACTTC. The chain employs TRBV7-8 and TRBJ2-7; TRBD1 or TRBD2 may be the D gene (5 bases each). The CDR3 totals 17 residues. V dropped 2 bases and J dropped 0 bases, with 17 bases sitting between them. Germline V gives CDR1 SGHVS, CDR2 FQNEAQ.

This clonotype was seen more than once but under ten times. The rearrangement uses TRBV6-2 or TRBV6-3 and TRBJ2-7; D gene uncertain. The CDR3 spans 12 residues. V was trimmed by 8 bases and J by 0 bases, leaving 8 bases between them. Germline lookup yields CDR1 MNHEY and CDR2 SVGEGT. CDR3 nucleotides: TGTGCCAGCTTCGACAACTCCTACGAGCAGTACTTC. Amino acids: CASFDNSYEQYF.

V is TRBV20-1 and J is TRBJ2-2; 8 bases fit TRBD1. The V and J ends lost 6 bases and 6 bases, in that order; junction bases with no gene match: 15. CDR3 length: 16 amino acids. The V gene's germline CDR1 is DFQATT and CDR2 SNEGSKA (reference sequence). CDR3 coding DNA: TGCAGTGCCCAAGGACAGGGAGCATTACACCCCGGGGAGCTGTTTTTT. Translated, it gives CSAQGQGALHPGELFF.

The chain is built from TRBV11-1 and TRBJ2-7; TRBD2 aligns across 14 bases. The germline V gene has CDR1 SGHAT and CDR2 FQDESV (reference sequence). CDR3 length: 18 amino acids. V lost 8 bases and J lost 5; bases outside the gene matches: 17. DNA of the CDR3: TGTGCCAGCGAACAACGGACAGGGGGACTAGCGGGAGTCGACGAGCAGTACTTC. Protein product: CASEQRTGGLAGVDEQYF.

The V gene is TRBV29-1, the J gene TRBJ1-1; 7 bases fit TRBD1. CDR3 length: 12 residues. Unmatched junction bases numbered 3, after V lost 7 bases and J lost 1 base. Germline assignment: CDR1 SQVTM and CDR2 ANQGSEA. The CDR3 spells CSAGTANTEAFF. CDR3 sequence (DNA): TGCAGCGCAGGGACAGCGAACACTGAAGCTTTCTTT.

A few counts support this clonotype. V usage is TRBV4-2 and J usage is TRBJ2-1; possibly TRBD1 for D (7 bases). Per the germline V gene, CDR1 is LGHNA and CDR2 is YNFKEQ. With 4 bases removed from V and 8 bases from J, the gap between germline ends came to 21 bases. This CDR3 is 16 amino acids long. The CDR3, as DNA: TGTGCCAGCAGCCCAGGGGGGCGGGGAGCCGGCGATGAGCAGTTCTTC. It codes for CASSPGGRGAGDEQFF.

The chain links TRBV29-1 to TRBJ2-2, with no clear D. The CDR3 is 14 amino acids. In germline, CDR1 is SQVTM, CDR2 ANQGSEA. Trimming took 5 bases from V and 0 from J, leaving 10 bases between them. CDR3 residues: CSVPDHANTGELFF. CDR3 nucleotides: TGCAGCGTTCCCGACCACGCGAACACCGGGGAGCTGTTTTTT.

The rearrangement joins TRBV5-1 to TRBJ2-1, with D unresolved. Per the germline V gene, CDR1 is SGHRS and CDR2 is YFSETQ. V was shortened by 0 bases and J by 5 bases, with 9 bases between the two germline ends. CDR3 size: 14 residues. CDR3 residues: CASSLASAHNEQFF. For the CDR3, the DNA is TGCGCCAGCAGCTTGGCCAGCGCGCACAATGAGCAGTTCTTC.

The chain is built from TRBV20-1 and TRBJ2-7; the D is unclear. The CDR3 spans 10 residues. Germline CDR1 reads DFQATT; CDR2 reads SNEGSKA (reference sequence). V was trimmed by 1 base and J by 4 bases, leaving 2 bases between them. CDR3 loop: CSARVYEQYF. For the CDR3, the DNA is TGCAGTGCTAGAGTGTACGAGCAGTACTTC.

This clonotype has a handful of counts. The V call is TRBV5-1, the J call TRBJ2-3; TRBD1 agrees at 8 bases. Per germline, CDR1 SGHRS and CDR2 YFSETQ. The CDR3 covers 14 residues. V was pared by 4 bases and J by 6 bases, with 7 bases of the junction left unmatched. CDR3 in amino acids: CASSLRQGLDTQYF. The CDR3 nucleotides read TGCGCCAGCAGCCTAAGACAGGGGTTGGATACGCAGTATTTT.

About this clonotype itself: At one end, the junction sequence differs from germline, possibly due to a read error. The chain joins TRBV15 to TRBJ2-7, with TRBD2 as a possible D gene (6 bases). The CDR3 sequence is 15 residues long. The germline CDR1 and CDR2 sequences are LNHNV and YYDKDF (reference sequence). CDR3 in amino acids: CAASRDPSAAYEQYF. The CDR3, as DNA: TGTGCCGCCAGCAGAGATCCTAGCGCTGCCTACGAGCAGTACTTC.